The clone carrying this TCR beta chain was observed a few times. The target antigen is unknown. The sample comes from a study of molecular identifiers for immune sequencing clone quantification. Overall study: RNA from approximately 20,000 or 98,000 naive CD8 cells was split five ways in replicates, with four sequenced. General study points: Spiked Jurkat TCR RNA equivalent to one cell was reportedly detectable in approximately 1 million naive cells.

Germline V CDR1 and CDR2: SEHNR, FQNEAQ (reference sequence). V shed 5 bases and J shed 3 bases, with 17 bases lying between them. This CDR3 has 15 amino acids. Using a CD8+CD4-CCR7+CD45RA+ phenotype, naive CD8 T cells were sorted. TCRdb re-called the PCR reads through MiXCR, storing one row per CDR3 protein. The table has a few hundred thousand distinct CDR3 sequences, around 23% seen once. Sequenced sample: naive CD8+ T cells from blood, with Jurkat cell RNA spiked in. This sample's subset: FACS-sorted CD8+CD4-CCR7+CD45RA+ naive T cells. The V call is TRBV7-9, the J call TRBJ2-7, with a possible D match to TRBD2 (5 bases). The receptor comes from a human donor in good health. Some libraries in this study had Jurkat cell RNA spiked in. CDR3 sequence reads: CASSPPQEASYEQYF. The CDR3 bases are TGTGCCAGCAGCCCACCCCAGGAGGCGAGCTACGAGCAGTACTTC. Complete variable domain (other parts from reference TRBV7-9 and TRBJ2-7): DTGVSQNPRHKITKRGQNVTFRCDPISEHNRLYWYRQTLGQGPEFLTYFQNEAQLEKSRLLSDRFSAERPKGSFSTLEIQRTEQGDSAMYLCASSPPQEASYEQYFGPGTRLTVT.